This T cell receptor (beta chain) was documented in a study of radiotherapy plus CTLA-4 blockade in lung cancer. The table lists this clone with a few counts. Trimming left V 1 base short and J 6 bases short, with 10 bases between. The CDR3 runs 13 residues. CDR1 and CDR2 (germline): LGHNA, YSLEER. TCRdb keeps only in-frame clones here, not all; method: immunoSEQ multiplex PCR. The sample contains approximately 76,000 clones, 78% of which appear only once. The sample here was peripheral blood, taken from a patient treated with radiotherapy plus ipilimumab. The clonotype originates from a human donor with non-small cell lung cancer who had a partial response to radiotherapy plus ipilimumab. Some clones in this sample may be carry-over from other donors' samples. The rearrangement uses TRBV4-3 and TRBJ2-7, with a tentative D call TRBD1 (5 bases). The CDR3 DNA follows: TGCGCCAGCAGCCAAGGACAGCAAGGCGAGCAGTACTTC. Translating it yields CASSQGQQGEQYF.